This T cell receptor beta chain originates from a study of shared T cell receptors in the human thymus (dated by TCRdb to about 2021). Regarding the study in general: The study examined how the human thymus generates shared, self-reactive T-cell receptor alpha chains.

The library was obtained by the immunoSEQ multiplex PCR assay. The clones in this table, taken by TCRdb from immuneACCESS, are in-frame only. Not every clone is retained; where verified, under half of the shortfall comes from an unresolved V gene, and the cause of the rest is unknown. Present in this sample are over 650,000 clones, about 87% of which were seen just once. The ten largest account for 0.0094% of the sample. As concerns this clone: Its specific antigen is unknown. The sample holds no much larger clone one base away, and base qualities are not on file.

The germline ends are 22 bases apart after V is trimmed by 3 bases and J by 4 bases. CDR1 and CDR2 are drawn from the germline V gene (reference sequence): GTSNPN, SVGIG. From the cysteine through the phenylalanine, the CDR3 covers 18 amino acids. Of all the DNA, just the CDR3 is kept, 54 bases in frame from base 1. The data also belong to a second study, concerning human thymus T cells. The other study reports the following: In Finland, the donors were immunologically healthy infants who were having open corrective cardiac surgery for congenital heart defects. Thymus tissue was obtained as surgical resects removed during corrective cardiac surgery. Biased V and J gene segment usage appeared to be present in both thymic and peripheral blood repertoires. The related research found that thymic TCR repertoires overlapped highly between unrelated individuals. The study described the TCR alpha and beta repertoires in fewer than 10 infant thymus samples and a few matching peripheral blood samples. The cohort included over five male and a couple of female infants, with donor ages spanning 7 to 244 days. Thymocytes were freed from the tissue by mechanical means and kept at -70 degrees C as pellets of roughly 9-30 million cells. A QIAsymphony instrument was used to extract genomic DNA from frozen cell pellets. The immunoSEQ multiplex PCR assay was used to amplify the TCRB and TCRAD loci from a standardized quantity of quality-controlled genomic DNA. The amplicons spanned the V(D)J region and were long enough to cover the CDR3 and allow V and J genes to be identified. Through the commercial immunoSEQ service, the amplicons were sequenced on an Illumina platform. Primer bias and sequencing errors were corrected using previously described methods, and TCRAD and TCRB definitions followed the IMGT database. Repertoires were analysed with immunoSEQ Analyzer 3.0 and VDJTools, covering basic statistics, V/J segment usage, diversity estimates, rarefaction and pairwise overlap. To estimate diversity, the Chao1, ChaoE, Efron-Thisted, Shannon and inverse Simpson indices were applied, and diversity was also estimated on datasets down-sampled to the smallest sample. Repertoire overlap used strict matching of CDR3 nucleotide sequence, V gene and J gene, with Jaccard-based multidimensional scaling clustering. On average, thymus samples yielded 650,000 to 1,000,000 unique TCRB clonotypes, whereas blood samples yielded roughly 81,000.

Recombination joined TRBV30 with TRBJ2-6, with TRBD2 perhaps the D gene, on 6 matching bases. Material for sequencing was thymocytes. The TCR originated in a boy less than two years old with a congenital heart defect. Donor details come from another sample of the same person, matched by shared clones. CDR3 region: CAWRALGKPRGGANVLTF. Here is the DNA: TGTGCCTGGAGGGCCTTGGGGAAACCTCGGGGGGGGGCCAACGTCCTGACTTTC.